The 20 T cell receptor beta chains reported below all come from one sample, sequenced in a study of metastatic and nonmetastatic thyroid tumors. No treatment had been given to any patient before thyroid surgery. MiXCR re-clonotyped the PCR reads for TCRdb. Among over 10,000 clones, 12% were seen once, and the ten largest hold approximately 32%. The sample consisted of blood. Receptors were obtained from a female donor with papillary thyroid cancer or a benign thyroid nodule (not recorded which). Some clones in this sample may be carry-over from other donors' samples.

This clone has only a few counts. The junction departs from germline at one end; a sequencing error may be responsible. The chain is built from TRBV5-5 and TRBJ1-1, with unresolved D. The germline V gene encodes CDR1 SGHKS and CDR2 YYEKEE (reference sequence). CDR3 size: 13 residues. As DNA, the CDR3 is TGTGCCAGCAGCTTGGCGGTGACCAGTCCGGGTCTCTTT. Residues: CASSLAVTSPGLF.

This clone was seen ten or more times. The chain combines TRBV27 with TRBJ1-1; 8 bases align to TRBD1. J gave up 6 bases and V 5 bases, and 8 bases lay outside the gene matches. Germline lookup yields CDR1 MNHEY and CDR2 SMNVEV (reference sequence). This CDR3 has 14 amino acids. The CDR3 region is CASSPLDRVAEAFF. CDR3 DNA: TGTGCCAGCAGTCCATTGGACAGGGTGGCTGAAGCTTTCTTT.

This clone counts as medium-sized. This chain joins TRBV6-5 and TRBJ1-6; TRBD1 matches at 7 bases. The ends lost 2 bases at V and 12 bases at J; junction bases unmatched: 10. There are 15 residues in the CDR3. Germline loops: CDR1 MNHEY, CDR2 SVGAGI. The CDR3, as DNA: TGTGCCAGCAGTTACGGGGACAGTCGAGATGGACCCCTCCACTTT. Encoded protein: CASSYGDSRDGPLHF.

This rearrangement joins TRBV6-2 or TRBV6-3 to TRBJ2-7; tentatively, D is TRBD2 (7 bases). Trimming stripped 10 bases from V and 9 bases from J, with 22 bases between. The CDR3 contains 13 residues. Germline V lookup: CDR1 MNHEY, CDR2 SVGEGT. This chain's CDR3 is CAKGGAHPSGQYF. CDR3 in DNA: TGTGCCAAGGGGGGGGCCCACCCCTCCGGGCAGTACTTC.

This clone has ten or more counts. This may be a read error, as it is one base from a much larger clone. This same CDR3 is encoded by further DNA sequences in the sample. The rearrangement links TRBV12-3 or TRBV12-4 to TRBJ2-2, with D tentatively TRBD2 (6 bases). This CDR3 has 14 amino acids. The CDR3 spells CAIRRGISTGELFF. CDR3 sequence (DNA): TGTGCCATCCGCCGGGGGATAAGTACCGGGGAGCTGTTCTTT.

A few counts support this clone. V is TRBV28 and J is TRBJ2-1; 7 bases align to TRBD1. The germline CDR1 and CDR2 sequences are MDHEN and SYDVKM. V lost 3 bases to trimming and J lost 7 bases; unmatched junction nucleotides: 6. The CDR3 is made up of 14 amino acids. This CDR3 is CASSFLTGRNEQFF. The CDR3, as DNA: TGTGCCAGCAGTTTTCTGACAGGGCGGAATGAGCAGTTCTTC.

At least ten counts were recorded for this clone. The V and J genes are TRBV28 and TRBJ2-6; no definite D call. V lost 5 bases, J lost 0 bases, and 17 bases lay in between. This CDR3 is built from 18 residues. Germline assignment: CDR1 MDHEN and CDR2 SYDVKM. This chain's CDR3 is CASSPTGHAASGANVLTF. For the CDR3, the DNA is TGTGCCAGCAGTCCCACGGGCCATGCGGCCTCTGGGGCCAACGTCCTGACTTTC. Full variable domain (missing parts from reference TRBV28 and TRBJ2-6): DVKVTQSSRYLVKRTGEKVFLECVQDMDHENMFWYRQDPGLGLRLIYFSYDVKMKEKGDIPEGYSVSREKKERFSLILESASTNQTSMYLCASSPTGHAASGANVLTFGAGSRLTVL.

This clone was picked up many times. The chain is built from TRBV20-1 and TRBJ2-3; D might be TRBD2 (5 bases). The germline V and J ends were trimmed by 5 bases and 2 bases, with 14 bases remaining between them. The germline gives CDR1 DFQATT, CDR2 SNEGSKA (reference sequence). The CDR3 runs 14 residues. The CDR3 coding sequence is TGCAGTGCTCCTCGATTAGCGCTCACAGATACGCAGTATTTT. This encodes CSAPRLALTDTQYF.

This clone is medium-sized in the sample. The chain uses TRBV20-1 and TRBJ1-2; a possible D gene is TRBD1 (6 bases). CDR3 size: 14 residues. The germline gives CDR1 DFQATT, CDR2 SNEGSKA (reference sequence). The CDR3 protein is CGRDGQGGEDGYTF. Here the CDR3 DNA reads TGCGGACGCGACGGACAAGGGGGAGAAGATGGCTACACCTTC.

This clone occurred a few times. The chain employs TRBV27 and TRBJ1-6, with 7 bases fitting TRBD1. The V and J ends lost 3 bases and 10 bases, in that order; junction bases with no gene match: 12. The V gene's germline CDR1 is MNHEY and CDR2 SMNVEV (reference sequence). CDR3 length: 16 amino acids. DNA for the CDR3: TGTGCCAGCAGTTTGGGGGCGGGACAGTTTTACTCACCCCTCCACTTT. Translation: CASSLGAGQFYSPLHF.

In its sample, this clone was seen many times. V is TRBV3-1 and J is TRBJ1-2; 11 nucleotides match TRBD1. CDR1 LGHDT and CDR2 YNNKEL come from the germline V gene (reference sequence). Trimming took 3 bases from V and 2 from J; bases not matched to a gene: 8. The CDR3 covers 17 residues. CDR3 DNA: TGTGCCAGCAGCCAGATTGGACAGGGGGCGCCGAACTATGGCTACACCTTC. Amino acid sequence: CASSQIGQGAPNYGYTF.

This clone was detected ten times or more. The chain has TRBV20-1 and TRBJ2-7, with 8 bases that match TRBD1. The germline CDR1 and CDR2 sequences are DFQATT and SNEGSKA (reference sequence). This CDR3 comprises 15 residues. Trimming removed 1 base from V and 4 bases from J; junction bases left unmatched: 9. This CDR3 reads CSARGTGIIAYEQYF. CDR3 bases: TGCAGTGCTAGAGGGACAGGGATCATCGCTTACGAGCAGTACTTC.

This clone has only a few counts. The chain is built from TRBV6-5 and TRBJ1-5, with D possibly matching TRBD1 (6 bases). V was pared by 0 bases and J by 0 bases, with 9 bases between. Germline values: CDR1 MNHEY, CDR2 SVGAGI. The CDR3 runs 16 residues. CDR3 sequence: CASSYSRGISNQPQHF. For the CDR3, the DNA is TGTGCCAGCAGTTACTCGAGGGGGATTAGCAATCAGCCCCAGCATTTT.

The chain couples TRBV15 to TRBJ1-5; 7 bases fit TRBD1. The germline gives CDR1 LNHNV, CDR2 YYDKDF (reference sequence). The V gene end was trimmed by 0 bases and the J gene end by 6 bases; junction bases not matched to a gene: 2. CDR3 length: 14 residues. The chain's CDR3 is CATSRDTGAQPQHF. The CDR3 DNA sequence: TGTGCCACCAGCAGAGATACAGGGGCTCAGCCCCAGCATTTT.

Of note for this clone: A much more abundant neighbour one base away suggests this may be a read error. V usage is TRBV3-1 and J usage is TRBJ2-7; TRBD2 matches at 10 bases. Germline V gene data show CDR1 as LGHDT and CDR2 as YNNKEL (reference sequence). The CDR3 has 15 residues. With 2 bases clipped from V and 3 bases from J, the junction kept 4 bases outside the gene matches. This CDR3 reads CASSQMTSGLYEQYF. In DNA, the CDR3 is TGTGCCAGCAGCCAAATGACTAGCGGGCTCTACGAGCAGTACTTC.

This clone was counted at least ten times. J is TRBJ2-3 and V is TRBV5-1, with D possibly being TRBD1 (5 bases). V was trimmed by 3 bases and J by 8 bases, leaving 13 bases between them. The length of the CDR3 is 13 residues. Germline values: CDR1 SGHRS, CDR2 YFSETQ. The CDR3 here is CASSSDTFSTQYF. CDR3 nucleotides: TGCGCCAGCAGCTCGGACACGTTCAGTACGCAGTATTTT.

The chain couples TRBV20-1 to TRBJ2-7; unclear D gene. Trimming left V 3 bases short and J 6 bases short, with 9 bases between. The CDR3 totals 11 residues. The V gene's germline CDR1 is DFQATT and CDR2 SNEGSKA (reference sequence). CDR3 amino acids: CSARWGSEQYF. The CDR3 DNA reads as TGCAGTGCTAGGTGGGGAAGCGAGCAGTACTTC.

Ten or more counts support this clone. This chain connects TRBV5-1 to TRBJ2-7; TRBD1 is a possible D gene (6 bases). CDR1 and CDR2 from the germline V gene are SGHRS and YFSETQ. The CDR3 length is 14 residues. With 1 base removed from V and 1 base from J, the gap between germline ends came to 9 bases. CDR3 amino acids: CASSLSGHSYEQYF. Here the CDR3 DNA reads TGCGCCAGCAGCTTGTCGGGACATTCCTACGAGCAGTACTTC. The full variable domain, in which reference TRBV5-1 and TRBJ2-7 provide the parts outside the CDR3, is KAGVTQTPRYLIKTRGQQVTLSCSPISGHRSVSWYQQTPGQGLQFLFEYFSETQRNKGNFPGRFSGRQFSNSRSEMNVSTLELGDSALYLCASSLSGHSYEQYFGPGTRLTVT.

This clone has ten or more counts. CDR3 protein: CASSQDFNGELFF. CDR3 nucleotide sequence: TGTGCCAGCAGCCAAGATTTTAACGGGGAGCTGTTTTTT. The gene calls are TRBV3-1 and TRBJ2-2; D is ambiguous. CDR3 length equals 13 residues. Trimming shortened V by 0 bases and J by 7 bases, and 6 bases separated the two germline ends. In germline, CDR1 is LGHDT, CDR2 YNNKEL (reference sequence).

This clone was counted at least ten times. The CDR3 coding sequence is TGTGCCAGCAGCGGCCGTGGGGGCGGAAGATTGGGTTACAATGAGCAGTTCTTC. Translating it yields CASSGRGGGRLGYNEQFF. The J gene is TRBJ2-1, the V gene TRBV11-2; maybe TRBD1 (6 bases). This CDR3 region has 18 residues. Germline assignment: CDR1 SGHAT and CDR2 FQNNGV. The ends were cut back, 5 bases at V and 4 bases at J, with 24 bases in the middle.